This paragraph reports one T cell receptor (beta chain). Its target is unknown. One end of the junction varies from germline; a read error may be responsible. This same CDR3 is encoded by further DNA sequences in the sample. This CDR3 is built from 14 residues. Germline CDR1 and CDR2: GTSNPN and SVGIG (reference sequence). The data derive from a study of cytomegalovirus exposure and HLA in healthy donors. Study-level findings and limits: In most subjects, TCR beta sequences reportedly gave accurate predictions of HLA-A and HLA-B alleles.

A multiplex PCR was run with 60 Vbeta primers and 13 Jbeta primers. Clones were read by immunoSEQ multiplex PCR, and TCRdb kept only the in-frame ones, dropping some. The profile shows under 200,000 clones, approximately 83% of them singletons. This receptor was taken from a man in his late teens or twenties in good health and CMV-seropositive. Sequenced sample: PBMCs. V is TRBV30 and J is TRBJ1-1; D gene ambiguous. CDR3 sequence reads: CAWSRVGGNTESFF. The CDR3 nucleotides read TGTGCCTGGAGCCGGGTAGGCGGCAACACTGAATCTTTCTTT. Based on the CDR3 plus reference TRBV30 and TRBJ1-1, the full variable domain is SQTIHQWPATLVQPVGSPLSLECTVEGTSNPNLYWYRQAAGRGLQLLFYSVGIGQISSEVPQNLSASRPQDRQFILSSKKLLLSDSGFYLCAWSRVGGNTESFFGQGTRLTVV.